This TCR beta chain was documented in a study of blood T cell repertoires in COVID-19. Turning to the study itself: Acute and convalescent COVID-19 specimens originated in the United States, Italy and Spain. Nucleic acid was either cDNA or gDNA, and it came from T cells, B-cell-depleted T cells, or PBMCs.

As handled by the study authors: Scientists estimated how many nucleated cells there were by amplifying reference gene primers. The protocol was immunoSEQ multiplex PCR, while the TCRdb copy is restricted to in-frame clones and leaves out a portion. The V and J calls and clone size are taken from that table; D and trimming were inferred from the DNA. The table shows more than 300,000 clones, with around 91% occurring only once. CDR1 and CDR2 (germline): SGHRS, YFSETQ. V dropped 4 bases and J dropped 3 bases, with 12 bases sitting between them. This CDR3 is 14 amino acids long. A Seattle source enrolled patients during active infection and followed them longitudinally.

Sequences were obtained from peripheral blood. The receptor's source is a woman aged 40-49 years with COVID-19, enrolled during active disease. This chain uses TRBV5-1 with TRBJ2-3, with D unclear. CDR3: CASSPPKSTDTQYF. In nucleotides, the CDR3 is TGCGCCAGCAGCCCCCCAAAGAGTACAGATACGCAGTATTTT.